Each of the 24 T cell receptor beta chains below was sequenced from the same sample in a study of cytomegalovirus exposure and HLA in healthy donors. Primers for the PCR totalled 60 Vbeta and 13 Jbeta. Repertoires were generated with immunoSEQ multiplex PCR, while TCRdb's copy carries only in-frame clones and drops some. The profile shows roughly 200,000 clones, roughly 12% of them singletons. The source material was PBMCs. These receptors originate from a middle-aged man in good health and CMV-seropositive.

This clone was seen more than once but under ten times. The CDR3 sequence is CASTFGGGADRKTQYF. The CDR3 region has the DNA TGTGCCAGCACCTTCGGAGGGGGGGCCGATCGAAAGACCCAGTACTTC. V and J are TRBV11-3 and TRBJ2-5; the D gene is possibly TRBD2 (7 bases). V lost 7 bases and J 6 bases, leaving 24 bases between the germline ends. Germline V gene data show CDR1 as SGHNT and CDR2 as YENEEA. This CDR3 is built from 16 residues.

This chain uses TRBV30 with TRBJ2-3; perhaps TRBD2 as D (6 bases). The CDR3 spans 16 residues. With 5 bases removed from V and 4 bases from J, the gap between germline ends came to 22 bases. Germline CDR1 reads GTSNPN; CDR2 reads SVGIG (reference sequence). CDR3 sequence: CAWGLWRGRGADTQYF. Written as DNA, the CDR3 is TGTGCCTGGGGTCTCTGGCGGGGACGGGGAGCAGATACGCAGTATTTT.

J is TRBJ2-5 and V is TRBV7-9; D perhaps matches TRBD1 (5 bases). V was pared by 5 bases and J by 2 bases, with 15 bases between. The length of the CDR3 is 15 residues. Germline-derived CDR1 and CDR2 are SEHNR and FQNEAQ (reference sequence). The CDR3 loop is CASSPQQEIQETQYF. In DNA, the CDR3 is TGTGCCAGCAGCCCCCAACAGGAAATTCAAGAGACCCAGTACTTC.

The genes are TRBV5-6 and TRBJ2-7; D not certain. This CDR3 has 13 amino acids. With 4 bases removed from V and 1 base from J, the gap between germline ends came to 9 bases. Germline-derived CDR1 and CDR2 are SGHDT and YYEEEE. CDR3: CASSLSPSYEQYF. The CDR3, as DNA: TGTGCCAGCAGCCTCTCTCCGTCCTACGAGCAGTACTTC.

The chain is built from TRBV10-1 and TRBJ1-6; TRBD1 might be the D (5 bases). V was clipped by 3 bases and J by 3 bases, with 9 bases between them. Germline CDR1 and CDR2: WNHNN and SYGVQD (reference sequence). The CDR3 runs to 15 residues. Written as DNA, the CDR3 is TGCGCCAGCAGTGAAGGGGTATACTATAATTCACCCCTCCACTTT. It codes for CASSEGVYYNSPLHF.

This clone was seen more than once but under ten times. This chain joins TRBV10-1 and TRBJ1-2; no firm D call. Germline loops: CDR1 WNHNN, CDR2 SYGVQD (reference sequence). The CDR3 length is 10 residues. Trimming removed 6 bases at V and 11 bases at J, with 10 bases between. The CDR3 DNA follows: TGCGCCAGCAGGAGGGATTTATACACCTTC. Translation gives CASRRDLYTF.

This clone showed up just a few times. The chain employs TRBV7-2 and TRBJ2-7; TRBD2 matches at 10 bases. With 7 bases clipped from V and 4 bases from J, the junction kept 7 bases outside the gene matches. The CDR3 spans 14 residues. Per the germline V gene, CDR1 is SGHTA and CDR2 is FQGNSA. CDR3 DNA sequence: TGTGCCAGCACCCTGACTAGCGGGTGGTACGAGCAGTACGTC. Translated: CASTLTSGWYEQYV.

V is TRBV10-3 and J is TRBJ1-1; D uncertain. The CDR3 length is 16 residues. Trimming removed 2 bases from V and 4 bases from J, with 17 bases in between. The V gene's germline CDR1 is ENHRY and CDR2 SYGVKD. The CDR3 region has the DNA TGTGCCATCAGTGAGGGGATAGAGGGCTTGGGCACTGAAGCTTTCTTT. It translates to CAISEGIEGLGTEAFF.

The chain combines TRBV6-5 with TRBJ1-6; 7 bases align to TRBD1. The CDR3 extends over 14 amino acids. The V and J ends lost 4 bases and 9 bases, in that order; junction bases with no gene match: 6. The V gene's germline CDR1 is MNHEY and CDR2 SVGAGI. CDR3 bases: TGTGCCAGCAGTTCCGGTGACAGGGTTTCACCCCTCCACTTT. Its translation: CASSSGDRVSPLHF.

This clone has only a few counts. The V gene is TRBV2, the J gene TRBJ2-3; D is possibly TRBD1 (6 bases). The germline CDR1 and CDR2 sequences are SNHLY and FYNNEI. The CDR3 is 14 residues long. Trimming took off 9 bases at V and 2 bases at J, with 15 bases between the two ends. The CDR3 region is CASTPGHLTDTQYF. CDR3 bases: TGTGCCAGTACCCCGGGACACCTCACAGATACGCAGTATTTT.

This clone was counted only a few times. The chain is built from TRBV7-2 and TRBJ2-7; 11 bases agree with TRBD2. J was trimmed by 6 bases and V by 3 bases; bases with no gene match: 4. This CDR3 spans 14 amino acids. Germline V gene lookup returns CDR1 SGHTA and CDR2 FQGNSA. This CDR3 reads CASSFSGGAPEQYF. As DNA, the CDR3 is TGTGCCAGCAGCTTTAGCGGGGGGGCCCCCGAGCAGTACTTC.

V is TRBV16 and J is TRBJ1-5; the D gene is possibly TRBD1 (5 bases). Trimming removed 4 bases at V and 3 bases at J, with 10 bases between. Germline CDR1 and CDR2: KGHSY and FQNENV. The CDR3 spans 14 residues. This CDR3 is CASSLEGVNQPQHF. The DNA for the CDR3 is TGTGCCAGCAGCCTGGAAGGGGTCAATCAGCCCCAGCATTTT.

Turning to this clone: Other DNA variants within this sample encode the same CDR3. The CDR3 DNA follows: TGTGCCAGCAGCTTCGGACAGGGTAACTATGGCTACACCTTC. The encoded protein is CASSFGQGNYGYTF. This chain connects TRBV7-9 to TRBJ1-2, with 8 bases matching TRBD1. The germline V gene has CDR1 SEHNR and CDR2 FQNEAQ (reference sequence). J was trimmed by 1 base and V by 3 bases; bases with no gene match: 1. There are 14 residues in the CDR3.

This clone was counted once. The chain couples TRBV2 to TRBJ1-6, with D hard to call. Germline CDR1 reads SNHLY; CDR2 reads FYNNEI. This CDR3 contains 15 residues. Trimming pared 7 bases from V and 2 bases from J, leaving 12 bases between. CDR3 DNA sequence: TGTGCCAGCACGAGGGAAGTAGCCTATAATTCACCCCTCCACTTT. Its translation: CASTREVAYNSPLHF.

The chain joins TRBV5-6 to TRBJ2-3; 9 bases fit TRBD2. V trimming: 4 bases; J trimming: 5 bases; junction bases outside the gene matches: 11. Germline CDR1 and CDR2: SGHDT and YYEEEE. The CDR3 is 16 residues long. CDR3 protein: CASSLWGGGARDTQYF. The CDR3 nucleotides are TGTGCCAGCAGCCTCTGGGGCGGGGGGGCGAGAGATACGCAGTATTTT.

This clone came up a few times. The gene calls are TRBV6-6 and TRBJ2-6; 7 bases map to TRBD2. Germline V CDR1 and CDR2: MNHNY, SVGAGI (reference sequence). V shed 5 bases and J 3 bases; nucleotides not matched to a gene: 4. The CDR3 totals 15 residues. CDR3 in amino acids: CASSGRGVGANVLTF. The CDR3 nucleotides are TGTGCCAGCAGTGGCCGGGGGGTTGGGGCCAACGTCCTGACTTTC.

The chain uses TRBV27 and TRBJ2-1, with 9 bases that match TRBD2. This CDR3 region has 16 residues. Trimming took 2 bases from V and 7 from J; bases not matched to a gene: 9. Germline CDR1 and CDR2: MNHEY and SMNVEV (reference sequence). CDR3 coding DNA: TGTGCCAGCAGTTTAAATTGGCGGGGGGGGAAAAATGAGCAGTTCTTC. Protein sequence: CASSLNWRGGKNEQFF.

This chain links TRBV5-1 with TRBJ2-3; 16 bases match TRBD2. The CDR3 is made up of 16 amino acids. V was clipped by 4 bases and J by 4 bases; unmatched bases: 3. CDR1 SGHRS and CDR2 YFSETQ come from the germline V gene. The CDR3 region is CASSGGTSGGADTQYF. The CDR3, as DNA: TGCGCCAGCAGCGGCGGGACTAGCGGGGGGGCAGATACGCAGTATTTT.

The chain employs TRBV5-1 and TRBJ2-3, with D perhaps matching TRBD1 (6 bases). Germline V gene lookup returns CDR1 SGHRS and CDR2 YFSETQ. The CDR3 runs 15 residues. The ends were cut back, 7 bases at V and 0 bases at J, with 15 bases in the middle. The CDR3, as DNA: TGCGCCAGCTTGTCGGGGACAACTAGCACAGATACGCAGTATTTT. This sequence encodes CASLSGTTSTDTQYF.

This rearrangement joins TRBV7-9 to TRBJ2-6; a weak D match, TRBD2 (5 bases). The CDR3 has 16 amino acids. Deletions cut 5 bases from V and 5 bases from J, with 16 bases between. The germline gives CDR1 SEHNR, CDR2 FQNEAQ (reference sequence). CDR3 DNA sequence: TGTGCCAGCAGCCAGCGGACGGCCTCCCGGGCCAACGTCCTGACTTTC. Translation gives CASSQRTASRANVLTF.

This clone has just a few counts. This rearrangement joins TRBV2 to TRBJ1-1; 7 bases line up with TRBD1. The CDR3 spans 14 residues. Germline CDR1 is SNHLY and CDR2 is FYNNEI. V trimming: 6 bases; J trimming: 4 bases; junction bases outside the gene matches: 8. The CDR3 here is CASSARQGSTEAFF. CDR3 sequence (DNA): TGTGCCAGCAGCGCACGACAGGGTTCCACTGAAGCTTTCTTT.

This clone was observed a few times. The chain couples TRBV12-5 to TRBJ1-5; maybe TRBD1 (5 bases). The CDR3 is made up of 15 amino acids. Between the trimmed V and J ends, which lost 6 bases and 0 bases, there was a span of 12 bases. Per germline, CDR1 LGHNT and CDR2 FRNRAP. DNA of the CDR3: TGTGCTAGTGGCCCGGACATTAATAGCAATCAGCCCCAGCATTTT. Its translation is CASGPDINSNQPQHF. Together with reference TRBV12-5 and TRBJ1-5, the CDR3 gives the full variable domain: DARVTQTPRHKVTEMGQEVTMRCQPILGHNTVFWYRQTMMQGLELLAYFRNRAPLDDSGMPKDRFSAEMPDATLATLKIQPSEPRDSAVYFCASGPDINSNQPQHFGDGTRLSIL.

This clone has just a few counts. V gene TRBV11-3 combines with J gene TRBJ1-5; no definite D call. The length of the CDR3 is 13 residues. From germline, CDR1 is SGHNT and CDR2 YENEEA. Between the trimmed V and J ends, which lost 4 bases and 4 bases, there was a span of 8 bases. CDR3 amino acids: CASSSRLNQPQHF. CDR3 DNA sequence: TGTGCCAGCAGCTCTCGTCTGAATCAGCCCCAGCATTTT.

The chain combines TRBV14 with TRBJ2-5; D might be TRBD2 (5 bases). Deletions cut 1 base from V and 4 bases from J, with 10 bases between. Germline values: CDR1 SGHDN, CDR2 FVKESK. The CDR3 totals 14 residues. CDR3 bases: TGTGCCAGCAGCCAAGTTCGGGGATCAGAGACCCAGTACTTC. Translating it yields CASSQVRGSETQYF. The variable domain in full, with the rest retrieved from reference TRBV14 and TRBJ2-5, is EAGVTQFPSHSVIEKGQTVTLRCDPISGHDNLYWYRRVMGKEIKFLLHFVKESKQDESGMPNNRFLAERTGGTYSTLKVQPAELEDSGVYFCASSQVRGSETQYFGPGTRLLVL.